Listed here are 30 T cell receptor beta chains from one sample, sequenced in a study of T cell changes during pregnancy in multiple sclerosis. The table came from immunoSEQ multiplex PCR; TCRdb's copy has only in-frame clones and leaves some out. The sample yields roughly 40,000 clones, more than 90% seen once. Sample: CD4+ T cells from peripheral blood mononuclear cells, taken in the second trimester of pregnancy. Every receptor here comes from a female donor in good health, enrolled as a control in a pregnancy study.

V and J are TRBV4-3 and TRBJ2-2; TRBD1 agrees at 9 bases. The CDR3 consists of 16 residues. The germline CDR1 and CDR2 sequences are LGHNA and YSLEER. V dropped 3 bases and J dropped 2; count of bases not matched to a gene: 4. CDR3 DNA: TGCGCCAGCAGCCAGGGGACAGGGATAAACACCGGGGAGCTGTTTTTT. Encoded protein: CASSQGTGINTGELFF.

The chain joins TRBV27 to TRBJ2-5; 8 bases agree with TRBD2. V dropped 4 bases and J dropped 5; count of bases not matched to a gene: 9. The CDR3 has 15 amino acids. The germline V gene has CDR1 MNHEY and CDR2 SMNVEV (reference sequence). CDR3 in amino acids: CASSSTGRVVETQYF. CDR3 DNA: TGTGCCAGCAGTTCAACCGGGAGGGTTGTGGAGACCCAGTACTTC.

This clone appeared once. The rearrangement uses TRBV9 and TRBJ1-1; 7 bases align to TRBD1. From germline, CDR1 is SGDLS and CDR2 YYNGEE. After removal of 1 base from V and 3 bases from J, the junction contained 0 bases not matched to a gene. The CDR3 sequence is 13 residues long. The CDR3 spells CASSVQGDTEAFF. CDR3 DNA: TGTGCCAGCAGCGTACAGGGGGACACTGAAGCTTTCTTT.

The CDR3 here is CASEGASSEDYEQYF. The CDR3 DNA sequence: TGTGCCAGTGAGGGGGCGTCTAGTGAGGACTACGAGCAGTACTTC. The chain combines TRBV19 with TRBJ2-7; the match to TRBD1 covers 7 bases. V shed 8 bases, J shed 3 bases, and the junction held 13 bases outside the gene matches. The V gene's germline CDR1 is LNHDA and CDR2 SQIVND (reference sequence). CDR3 length equals 15 residues.

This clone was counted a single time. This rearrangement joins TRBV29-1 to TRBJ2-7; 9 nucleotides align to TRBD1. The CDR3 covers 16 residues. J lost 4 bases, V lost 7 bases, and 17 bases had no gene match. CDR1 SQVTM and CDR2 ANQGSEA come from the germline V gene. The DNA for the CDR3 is TGCAGCGCTTCATCCGGGACAGGGAGAGTTCGATACGAGCAGTACTTC. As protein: CSASSGTGRVRYEQYF.

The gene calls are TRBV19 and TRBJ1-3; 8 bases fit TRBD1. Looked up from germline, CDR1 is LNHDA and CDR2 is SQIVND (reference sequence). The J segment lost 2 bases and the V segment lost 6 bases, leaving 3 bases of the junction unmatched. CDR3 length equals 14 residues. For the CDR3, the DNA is TGTGCCAGTAGGGACAGGGCGGCTGGAAACACCATATATTTT. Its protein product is CASRDRAAGNTIYF. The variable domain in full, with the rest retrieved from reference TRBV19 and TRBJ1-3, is DGGITQSPKYLFRKEGQNVTLSCEQNLNHDAMYWYRQDPGQGLRLIYYSQIVNDFQKGDIAEGYSVSREKKESFPLTVTSAQKNPTAFYLCASRDRAAGNTIYFGEGSWLTVV.

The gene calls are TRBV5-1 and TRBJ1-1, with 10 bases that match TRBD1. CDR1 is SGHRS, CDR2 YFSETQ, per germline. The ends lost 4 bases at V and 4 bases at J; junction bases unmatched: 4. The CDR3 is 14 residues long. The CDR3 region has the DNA TGCGCCAGCAGCCAGGGGGACAGGGGCACTGAAGCTTTCTTT. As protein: CASSQGDRGTEAFF.

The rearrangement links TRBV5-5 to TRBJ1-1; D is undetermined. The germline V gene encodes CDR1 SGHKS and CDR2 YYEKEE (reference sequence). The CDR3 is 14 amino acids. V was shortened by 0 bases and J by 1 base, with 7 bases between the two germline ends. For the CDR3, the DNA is TGTGCCAGCAGCTTGGCCGCGGGGAACACTGAAGCTTTCTTT. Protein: CASSLAAGNTEAFF.

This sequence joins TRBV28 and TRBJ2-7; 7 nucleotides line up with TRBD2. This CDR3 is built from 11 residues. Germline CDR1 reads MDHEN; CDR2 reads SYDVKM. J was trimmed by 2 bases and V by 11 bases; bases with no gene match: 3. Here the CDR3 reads CAAGTTYEQYF. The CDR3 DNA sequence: TGTGCCGCAGGGACTACCTACGAGCAGTACTTC.

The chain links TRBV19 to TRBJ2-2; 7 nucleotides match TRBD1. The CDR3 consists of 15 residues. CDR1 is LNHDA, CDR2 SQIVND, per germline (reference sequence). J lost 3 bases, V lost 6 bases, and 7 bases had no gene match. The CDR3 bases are TGTGCCAGTAGCAATTACAGGGGCGACACCGGGGAGCTGTTTTTT. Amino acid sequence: CASSNYRGDTGELFF. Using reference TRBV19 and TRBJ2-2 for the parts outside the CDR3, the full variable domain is DGGITQSPKYLFRKEGQNVTLSCEQNLNHDAMYWYRQDPGQGLRLIYYSQIVNDFQKGDIAEGYSVSREKKESFPLTVTSAQKNPTAFYLCASSNYRGDTGELFFGEGSRLTVL.

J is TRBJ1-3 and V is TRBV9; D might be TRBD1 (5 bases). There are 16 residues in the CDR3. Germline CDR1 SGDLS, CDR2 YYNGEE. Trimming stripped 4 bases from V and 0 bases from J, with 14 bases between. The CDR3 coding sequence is TGTGCCAGCAGCACCTGGGGGGAGAGCTCTGGAAACACCATATATTTT. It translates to CASSTWGESSGNTIYF.

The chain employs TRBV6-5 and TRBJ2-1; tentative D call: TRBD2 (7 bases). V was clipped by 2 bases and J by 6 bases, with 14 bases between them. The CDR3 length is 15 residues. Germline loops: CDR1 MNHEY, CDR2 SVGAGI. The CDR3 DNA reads TGTGCCAGCAGTTACGCCTTGGGGGGGCTCAATGAGCAGTTCTTC. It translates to CASSYALGGLNEQFF.

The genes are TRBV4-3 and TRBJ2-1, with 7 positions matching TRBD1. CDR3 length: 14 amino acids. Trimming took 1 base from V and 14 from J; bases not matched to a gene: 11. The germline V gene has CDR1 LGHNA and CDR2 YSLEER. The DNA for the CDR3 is TGCGCCAGCAGCCAAGGCAGGGGGATACCAGCGGAGTTCTTC. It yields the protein CASSQGRGIPAEFF.

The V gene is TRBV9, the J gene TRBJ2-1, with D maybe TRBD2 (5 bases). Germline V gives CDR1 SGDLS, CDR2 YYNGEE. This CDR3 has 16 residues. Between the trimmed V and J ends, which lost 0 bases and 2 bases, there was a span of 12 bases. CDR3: CASSVDGLAPYNEQFF. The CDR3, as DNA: TGTGCCAGCAGCGTAGATGGGCTAGCACCCTACAATGAGCAGTTCTTC. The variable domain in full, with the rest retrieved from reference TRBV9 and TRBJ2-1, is DSGVTQTPKHLITATGQRVTLRCSPRSGDLSVYWYQQSLDQGLQFLIQYYNGEERAKGNILERFSAQQFPDLHSELNLSSLELGDSALYFCASSVDGLAPYNEQFFGPGTRLTVL.

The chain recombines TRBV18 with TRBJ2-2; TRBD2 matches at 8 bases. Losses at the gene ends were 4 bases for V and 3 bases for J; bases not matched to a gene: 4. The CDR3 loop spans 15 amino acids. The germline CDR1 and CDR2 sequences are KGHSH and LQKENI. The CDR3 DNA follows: TGTGCCAGCTCACGGACTAGCAGCGACACCGGGGAGCTGTTTTTT. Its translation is CASSRTSSDTGELFF.

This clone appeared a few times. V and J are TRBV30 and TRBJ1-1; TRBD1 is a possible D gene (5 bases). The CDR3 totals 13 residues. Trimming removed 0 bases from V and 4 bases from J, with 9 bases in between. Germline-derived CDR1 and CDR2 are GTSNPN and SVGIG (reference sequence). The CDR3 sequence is CAWSVLGGTEAFF. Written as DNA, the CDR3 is TGTGCCTGGAGTGTTTTGGGGGGCACTGAAGCTTTCTTT.

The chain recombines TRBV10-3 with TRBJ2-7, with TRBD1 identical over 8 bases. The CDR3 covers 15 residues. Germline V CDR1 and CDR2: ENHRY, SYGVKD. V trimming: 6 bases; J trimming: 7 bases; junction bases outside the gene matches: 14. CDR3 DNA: TGTGCCATCAGGTACCGCGACACAGGGGGGAGTGAGCAGTACTTC. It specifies CAIRYRDTGGSEQYF.

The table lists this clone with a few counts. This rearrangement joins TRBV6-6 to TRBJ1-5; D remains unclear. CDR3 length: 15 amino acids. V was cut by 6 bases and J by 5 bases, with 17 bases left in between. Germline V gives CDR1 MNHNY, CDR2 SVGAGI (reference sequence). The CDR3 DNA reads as TGTGCCAGCAGGGAGGCCGCTCGGTTGGATCAGCCCCAGCATTTT. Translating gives CASREAARLDQPQHF.

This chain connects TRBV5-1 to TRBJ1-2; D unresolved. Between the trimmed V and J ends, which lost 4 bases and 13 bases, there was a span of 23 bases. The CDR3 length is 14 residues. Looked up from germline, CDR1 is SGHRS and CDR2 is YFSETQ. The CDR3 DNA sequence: TGCGCCAGCAGCCTGGGTTGGGAGGGTCCTCTCCGCACCTTC. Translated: CASSLGWEGPLRTF.

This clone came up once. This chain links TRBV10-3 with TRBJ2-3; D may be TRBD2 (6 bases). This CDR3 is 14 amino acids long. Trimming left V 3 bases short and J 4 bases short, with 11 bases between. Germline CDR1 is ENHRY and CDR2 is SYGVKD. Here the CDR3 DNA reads TGTGCCATCAGTGATAGTCGGGGGTCAGATACGCAGTATTTT. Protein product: CAISDSRGSDTQYF.

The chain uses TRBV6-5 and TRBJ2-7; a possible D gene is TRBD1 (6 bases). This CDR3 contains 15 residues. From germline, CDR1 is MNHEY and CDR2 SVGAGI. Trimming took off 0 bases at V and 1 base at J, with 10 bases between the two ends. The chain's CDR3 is CASSYSRDISYEQYF. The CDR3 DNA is TGTGCCAGCAGTTACTCCCGGGACATTTCCTACGAGCAGTACTTC.

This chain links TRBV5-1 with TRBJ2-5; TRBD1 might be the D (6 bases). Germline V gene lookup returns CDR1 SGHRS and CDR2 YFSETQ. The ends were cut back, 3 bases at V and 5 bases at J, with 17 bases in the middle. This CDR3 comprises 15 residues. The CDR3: CASSSQSTGKETQYF. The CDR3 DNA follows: TGCGCCAGCAGCTCGCAAAGCACAGGGAAGGAGACCCAGTACTTC.

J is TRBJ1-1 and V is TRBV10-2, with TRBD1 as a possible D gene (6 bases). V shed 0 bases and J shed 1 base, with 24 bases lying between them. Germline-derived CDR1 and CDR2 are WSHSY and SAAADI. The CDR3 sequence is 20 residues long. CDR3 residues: CASSESGTTGGLLSNTEAFF. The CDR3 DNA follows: TGCGCCAGCAGTGAGTCTGGGACAACGGGCGGTTTACTTTCGAACACTGAAGCTTTCTTT.

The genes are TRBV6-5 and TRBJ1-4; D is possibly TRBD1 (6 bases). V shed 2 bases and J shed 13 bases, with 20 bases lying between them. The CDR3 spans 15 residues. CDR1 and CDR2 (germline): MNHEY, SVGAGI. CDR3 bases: TGTGCCAGCAGTTACGAAACAGGGATCGCGGCATTACTGTTTTTT. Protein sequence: CASSYETGIAALLFF.

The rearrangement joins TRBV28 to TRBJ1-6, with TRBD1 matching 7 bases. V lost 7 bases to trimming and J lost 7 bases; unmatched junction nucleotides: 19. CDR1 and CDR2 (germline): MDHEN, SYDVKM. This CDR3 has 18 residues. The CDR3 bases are TGTGCCAGCACCCTCTCCACTGGGGGCGCAGGGGGAAATTCACCCCTCCACTTT. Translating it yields CASTLSTGGAGGNSPLHF.

CDR3 loop: CASSVVWTSNEQFF. DNA of the CDR3: TGTGCCAGCAGCGTAGTGTGGACTAGCAATGAGCAGTTCTTC. J is TRBJ2-1 and V is TRBV9, with 7 bases that match TRBD2. V was clipped by 0 bases and J by 6 bases; unmatched bases: 3. The CDR3 consists of 14 residues. The germline gives CDR1 SGDLS, CDR2 YYNGEE.

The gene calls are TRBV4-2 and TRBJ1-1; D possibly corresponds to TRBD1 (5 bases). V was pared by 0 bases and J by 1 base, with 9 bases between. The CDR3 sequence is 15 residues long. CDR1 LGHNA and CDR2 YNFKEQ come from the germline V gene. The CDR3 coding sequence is TGTGCCAGCAGCCAAGATGGGGGGTGGAACACTGAAGCTTTCTTT. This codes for CASSQDGGWNTEAFF.

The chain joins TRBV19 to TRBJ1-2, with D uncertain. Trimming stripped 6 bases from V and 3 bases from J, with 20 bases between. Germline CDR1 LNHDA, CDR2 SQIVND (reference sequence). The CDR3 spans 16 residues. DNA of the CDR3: TGTGCCAGTAGCCCCAACCGAAGCCCGGGAGACTATGGCTACACCTTC. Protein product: CASSPNRSPGDYGYTF. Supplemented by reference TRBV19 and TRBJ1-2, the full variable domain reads DGGITQSPKYLFRKEGQNVTLSCEQNLNHDAMYWYRQDPGQGLRLIYYSQIVNDFQKGDIAEGYSVSREKKESFPLTVTSAQKNPTAFYLCASSPNRSPGDYGYTFGSGTRLTVV.

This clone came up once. The CDR3 coding sequence is TGTGCCAGCAGCCGCGACAGGAACACTGAAGCTTTCTTT. This codes for CASSRDRNTEAFF. The chain has TRBV7-8 and TRBJ1-1, with D possibly matching TRBD1 (5 bases). CDR1 is SGHVS, CDR2 FQNEAQ, per germline. The CDR3 consists of 13 residues. Trimming took 5 bases from V and 1 from J, leaving 8 bases between them.

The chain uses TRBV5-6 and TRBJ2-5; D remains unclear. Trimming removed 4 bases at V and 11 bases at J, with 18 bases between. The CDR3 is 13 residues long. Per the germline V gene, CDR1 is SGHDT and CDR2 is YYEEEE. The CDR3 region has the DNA TGTGCCAGCAGCGAGGAGCCTAGAGAGGTACAGTACTTC. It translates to CASSEEPREVQYF.